This T cell receptor (beta chain) was captured by sequencing in a study of monozygotic twins with inflammatory bowel disease. Study-wide points: Those with IBD had lower TCRbeta diversity (inverse Simpson) than their healthy co-twins did.

Turning to this clonotype: The antigen remains unidentified.

The CDR3 sequence is 15 residues long. Looked up from germline, CDR1 is SGHTS and CDR2 is YDEGEE. TCRdb reprocessed the 5' RACE reads; each CDR3 protein has one entry and no DNA is given. The sample has around 230,000 distinct CDR3 sequences, and its top ten clones hold around 1.5%. This clonotype was obtained from a human donor with ulcerative colitis or Crohn's disease, or a healthy co-twin of an affected twin (not recorded which). The sample taken for sequencing was blood. The chain carries TRBV5-8 and TRBJ2-1. The CDR3 loop is CASSVLGYSYNEQFF.